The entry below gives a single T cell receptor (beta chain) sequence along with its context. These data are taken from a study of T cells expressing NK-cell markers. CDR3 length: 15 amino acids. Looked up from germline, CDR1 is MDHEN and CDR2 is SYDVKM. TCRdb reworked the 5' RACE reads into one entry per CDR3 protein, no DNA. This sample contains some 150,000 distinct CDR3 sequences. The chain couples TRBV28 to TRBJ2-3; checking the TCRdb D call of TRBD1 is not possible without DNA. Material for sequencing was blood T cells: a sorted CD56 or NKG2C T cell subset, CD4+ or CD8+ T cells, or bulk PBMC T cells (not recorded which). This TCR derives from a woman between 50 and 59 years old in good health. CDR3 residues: CASRGVASYTDTQYF.